The clone carrying this T cell receptor beta chain has ten or more counts. There were TCR beta CDR3 regions amplified from RNA transcripts. HTBI primers were used for first-round RT-PCR of the TCR CDR3. TCRdb used MiXCR to reprocess the multiplex PCR reads, holding one entry per CDR3 protein. Of 500,000 to 600,000 distinct CDR3 sequences in the sample, 15% to 20% are singletons; the top ten hold about half. The sample originates from a study of T cells in Graves' hyperthyroidism and ophthalmopathy. The germline V gene has CDR1 SGHAT and CDR2 FQNNGV. This CDR3 is built from 14 residues. Deletions cut 1 base from V and 6 bases from J, with 11 bases between.

The chain combines TRBV11-2 with TRBJ2-3; no clear D gene. The TCR was taken from a man aged 40-55 years with Graves' ophthalmopathy. The sequencing sample was made of blood. CDR3 coding DNA: TGTGCCAGCAGCTTAGGGGGTTCTCGGGATACGCAGTATTTT. Protein sequence: CASSLGGSRDTQYF.